Below, 27 T cell receptor beta chains from the same sample are listed, as sequenced in a study of CD8 T cells in ankylosing spondylitis (dated by TCRdb to about 2017). The library relied on 5' RACE. Sequencing used an Illumina HiSeq 2500. In TCRdb, the public reads were trimmed at Q25 with fastp and aligned with MiXCR, with productive beta chains retained. All rows with the same CDR3 protein become a single entry with the most common DNA and genes. The sample table shows hundreds of thousands of distinct CDR3 sequences, and around 26% are seen once. The top ten hold 0.89% of the sample. Points the paper makes about the study in general: A TCR beta motif of 8 or 9 highly homologous amino acid variants appeared characteristic of blood from ankylosing spondylitis patients.

For these receptors, no antigen is known. The sequencing sample was made of blood, either unsorted or a sorted T cell fraction (not recorded which). These receptor sequences come from a male donor with ankylosing spondylitis.

This clonotype was seen a handful of times. V usage is TRBV11-1 and J usage is TRBJ2-5; possibly TRBD1 for D (5 bases). The CDR3 covers 13 residues. Looked up from germline, CDR1 is SGHAT and CDR2 is FQDESV (reference sequence). V was trimmed by 1 base and J by 5 bases, leaving 8 bases between them. The CDR3 sequence is CASSLGRAETQYF. CDR3 DNA sequence: TGTGCCAGCAGCTTAGGCAGGGCGGAGACCCAGTACTTC.

The chain carries TRBV6-1 and TRBJ2-5, with 11 bases matching TRBD2. Germline-derived CDR1 and CDR2 are MNHNS and SASEGT. The CDR3 loop spans 15 amino acids. V lost 5 bases to trimming and J lost 5 bases; unmatched junction nucleotides: 7. CDR3 loop: CASSPRTSGRETQYF. DNA for the CDR3: TGTGCCAGCAGTCCCCGGACTAGCGGGCGGGAGACCCAGTACTTC.

This clonotype was counted between two and nine times. The V call is TRBV5-6, the J call TRBJ2-7; 9 positions agree with TRBD1. Germline V gives CDR1 SGHDT, CDR2 YYEEEE. The CDR3 totals 15 residues. V was clipped by 4 bases and J by 4 bases; unmatched bases: 9. The CDR3 region has the DNA TGTGCCAGCAGCCGTGACCCGGGACAGGGTTACGAGCAGTACGTC. Protein: CASSRDPGQGYEQYV.

V usage is TRBV15 and J usage is TRBJ2-1; TRBD2 might be the D (6 bases). V was cut by 3 bases and J by 12 bases, with 12 bases left in between. CDR1 and CDR2 from the germline V gene are LNHNV and YYDKDF (reference sequence). There are 12 residues in the CDR3. DNA of the CDR3: TGTGCCACCAGCAGTCCTGGGACTCGGCAGTTCTTC. This codes for CATSSPGTRQFF.

A few counts support this clonotype. The V gene is TRBV2, the J gene TRBJ2-1; no firm D call. V was cut by 5 bases and J by 0 bases, with 8 bases left in between. The germline V gene has CDR1 SNHLY and CDR2 FYNNEI. The CDR3 has 14 amino acids. CDR3 DNA: TGTGCCAGCAGTAGAGCGCCCTCCTACAATGAGCAGTTCTTC. Encoded protein: CASSRAPSYNEQFF. Full variable domain (remainder filled in from reference TRBV2 and TRBJ2-1): EPEVTQTPSHQVTQMGQEVILRCVPISNHLYFYWYRQILGQKVEFLVSFYNNEISEKSEIFDDQFSVERPDGSNFTLKIRSTKLEDSAMYFCASSRAPSYNEQFFGPGTRLTVL.

V and J are TRBV20-1 and TRBJ2-1; D remains ambiguous. V was clipped by 5 bases and J by 8 bases, with 13 bases between them. Germline V gene sequence: CDR1 DFQATT, CDR2 SNEGSKA (reference sequence). CDR3 size: 12 residues. The CDR3 sequence is CSAQRTRDEQFF. CDR3 DNA: TGCAGTGCTCAGAGGACCAGAGATGAGCAGTTCTTC.

This clonotype has a handful of counts. The J gene is TRBJ2-1, the V gene TRBV11-2, with a tentative D call TRBD2 (5 bases). CDR1 and CDR2 (germline): SGHAT, FQNNGV. The V end was cut by 3 bases, the J end by 10 bases, with 13 bases between. CDR3 length equals 13 residues. This CDR3 is CASSLGSSSEQFF. For the CDR3, the DNA is TGTGCCAGCAGCTTGGGTTCTAGCAGCGAGCAGTTCTTC.

This clonotype was observed a handful of times. V is TRBV7-2 and J is TRBJ1-3; 9 nucleotides line up with TRBD1. The length of the CDR3 is 16 residues. The V gene end was trimmed by 5 bases and the J gene end by 0 bases; junction bases not matched to a gene: 5. Germline assignment: CDR1 SGHTA and CDR2 FQGNSA. Here the CDR3 DNA reads TGTGCCAGCAGCCCCGGACAGGGGCACTCTGGAAACACCATATATTTT. Its translation is CASSPGQGHSGNTIYF.

This clonotype has just a few counts. The chain has TRBV29-1 and TRBJ1-5, with 7 bases lining up with TRBD1. The CDR3 contains 11 residues. V dropped 7 bases and J dropped 11; count of bases not matched to a gene: 8. Germline V gene lookup returns CDR1 SQVTM and CDR2 ANQGSEA. The CDR3 spells CSAIDRESQHF. The CDR3 DNA sequence: TGCAGCGCTATAGACAGGGAGTCCCAGCATTTT.

This chain connects TRBV20-1 to TRBJ2-7; the D gene is possibly TRBD1 (5 bases). Germline-derived CDR1 and CDR2 are DFQATT and SNEGSKA (reference sequence). The V and J ends lost 0 bases and 5 bases respectively, with 17 bases between them. This CDR3 comprises 15 residues. DNA for the CDR3: TGCAGTGCTAGAGATCCAGGTGGCAGGGTAAACGAGCAGTACTTC. Residues: CSARDPGGRVNEQYF.

J is TRBJ2-3 and V is TRBV5-1; no reliable D call. V gave up 4 bases and J gave up 2 bases, with 11 bases separating them. Germline-derived CDR1 and CDR2 are SGHRS and YFSETQ. The CDR3 covers 14 residues. CDR3 amino acids: CASSVDSNTDTQYF. The CDR3 DNA reads as TGCGCCAGCAGCGTAGACTCAAACACAGATACGCAGTATTTT. The full variable domain, rest sourced from reference TRBV5-1 and TRBJ2-3, is KAGVTQTPRYLIKTRGQQVTLSCSPISGHRSVSWYQQTPGQGLQFLFEYFSETQRNKGNFPGRFSGRQFSNSRSEMNVSTLELGDSALYLCASSVDSNTDTQYFGPGTRLTVL.

This chain uses TRBV7-2 with TRBJ1-6; possibly TRBD1 for D (5 bases). Germline V gene data show CDR1 as SGHTA and CDR2 as FQGNSA. The CDR3 has 16 amino acids. V was trimmed by 3 bases and J by 7 bases, leaving 16 bases between them. The CDR3 here is CASSLGGTSVNSPLHF. Here the CDR3 DNA reads TGTGCCAGCAGCTTGGGGGGGACGTCGGTCAATTCACCCCTCCACTTT.

This clonotype turned up a few times. V gene TRBV20-1 combines with J gene TRBJ2-5; D is possibly TRBD1 (5 bases). V lost 7 bases, J lost 1 base, and 10 bases lay in between. This CDR3 has 12 residues. Germline V lookup: CDR1 DFQATT, CDR2 SNEGSKA (reference sequence). Here the CDR3 DNA reads TGCAGTGGCTGGCAGGGCCAAGAGACCCAGTACTTC. Its translation is CSGWQGQETQYF.

This sequence joins TRBV29-1 and TRBJ2-1; no reliable D call. CDR1 and CDR2 (germline): SQVTM, ANQGSEA. The CDR3 has 16 amino acids. The V end was cut by 8 bases, the J end by 0 bases, with 20 bases between. The CDR3 loop reads CSPAVLGLSSYNEQFF. DNA of the CDR3: TGCAGCCCGGCAGTGTTGGGTTTATCCTCCTACAATGAGCAGTTCTTC.

The rearrangement links TRBV20-1 to TRBJ2-1; 8 positions agree with TRBD2. Germline CDR1 DFQATT, CDR2 SNEGSKA (reference sequence). The CDR3 contains 15 residues. V lost 6 bases to trimming and J lost 0 bases; unmatched junction nucleotides: 7. The CDR3 loop is CSAGQSGSSYNEQFF. In nucleotides, the CDR3 is TGCAGTGCCGGGCAGAGCGGGAGCTCCTACAATGAGCAGTTCTTC.

This clonotype came up a few times. This chain joins TRBV3-1 and TRBJ2-7; D is unclear. The CDR3 is made up of 14 amino acids. Germline V gives CDR1 LGHDT, CDR2 YNNKEL (reference sequence). V lost 2 bases, J lost 3 bases, and 11 bases lay in between. This chain's CDR3 is CASSQSVLRYEQYF. As DNA, the CDR3 is TGTGCCAGCAGCCAATCTGTGCTCCGCTACGAGCAGTACTTC.

The CDR3: CSVVPRGGYGYTF. The DNA for the CDR3 is TGCAGCGTTGTCCCACGGGGGGGCTATGGCTACACCTTC. The J gene is TRBJ1-2, the V gene TRBV29-1; D is perhaps TRBD1 (5 bases). V was shortened by 4 bases and J by 4 bases, with 13 bases between the two germline ends. The germline V gene has CDR1 SQVTM and CDR2 ANQGSEA. The CDR3 sequence is 13 residues long.

V is TRBV20-1 and J is TRBJ2-3, with 9 bases that match TRBD2. The CDR3 has 15 amino acids. With V trimmed by 0 bases and J by 5 bases, 6 bases remained unmatched. Germline values: CDR1 DFQATT, CDR2 SNEGSKA (reference sequence). Written as DNA, the CDR3 is TGCAGTGCTAGAGATGTTAGCGGGAGAGGAGATACGCAGTATTTT. This sequence encodes CSARDVSGRGDTQYF.

In its sample, this clonotype was seen a few times. This chain joins TRBV18 and TRBJ1-1; TRBD1 agrees at 10 bases. From germline, CDR1 is KGHSH and CDR2 LQKENI. The CDR3 is 18 amino acids. Trimming at V came to 3 bases and at J to 0 bases, leaving 10 bases not matched to a gene. The CDR3 protein is CASSPPRGTGDMNTEAFF. CDR3 nucleotide sequence: TGTGCCAGCTCACCCCCGAGGGGGACAGGGGACATGAACACTGAAGCTTTCTTT.

This chain links TRBV10-1 with TRBJ1-1, with D maybe TRBD1 (5 bases). With 8 bases removed from V and 0 bases from J, the gap between germline ends came to 13 bases. CDR1 and CDR2 (germline): WNHNN, SYGVQD (reference sequence). The CDR3 has 14 amino acids. The CDR3 here is CASSKEQVNTEAFF. CDR3 bases: TGCGCCAGCTCAAAGGAACAGGTGAACACTGAAGCTTTCTTT.

The chain carries TRBV9 and TRBJ2-1; D ambiguous. The length of the CDR3 is 13 residues. Per the germline V gene, CDR1 is SGDLS and CDR2 is YYNGEE. Trimming removed 0 bases at V and 9 bases at J, with 10 bases between. CDR3 loop: CASSVGLRGEQFF. The CDR3 DNA reads as TGTGCCAGCAGCGTAGGGTTGCGAGGTGAGCAGTTCTTC.

The chain links TRBV5-6 to TRBJ1-2; 12 bases align to TRBD1. The CDR3 runs 19 residues. CDR1 SGHDT and CDR2 YYEEEE come from the germline V gene. The V and J ends lost 2 bases and 7 bases, in that order; junction bases with no gene match: 18. This CDR3 reads CASSFPEGDRGPRSRGYTF. DNA for the CDR3: TGTGCCAGCAGCTTCCCCGAGGGGGACAGGGGGCCTCGGAGCCGTGGCTACACCTTC.

The V gene is TRBV3-1, the J gene TRBJ2-5, with 14 nucleotides matching TRBD2. Trimming removed 6 bases from V and 2 bases from J; junction bases left unmatched: 2. Per germline, CDR1 LGHDT and CDR2 YNNKEL (reference sequence). This CDR3 is built from 15 residues. The CDR3: CASRGLAGVQETQYF. The CDR3 DNA is TGTGCCAGCAGGGGACTAGCGGGGGTTCAAGAGACCCAGTACTTC.

The genes are TRBV10-3 and TRBJ2-3; 11 positions match TRBD2. Trimming removed 3 bases from V and 5 bases from J; junction bases left unmatched: 1. CDR1 and CDR2 from the germline V gene are ENHRY and SYGVKD. The CDR3 length is 14 residues. DNA for the CDR3: TGTGCCATCAGTGATGGACTAGCGGGAGATACGCAGTATTTT. This sequence encodes CAISDGLAGDTQYF.

This clonotype was detected only a few times. V gene TRBV5-6 combines with J gene TRBJ1-2, with a tentative D call TRBD1 (5 bases). CDR3 length: 14 amino acids. Germline CDR1 SGHDT, CDR2 YYEEEE. V lost 4 bases and J lost 0, with 10 bases in between. The CDR3: CASSQDTTNYGYTF. DNA for the CDR3: TGTGCCAGCAGCCAGGACACGACTAACTATGGCTACACCTTC.

This chain joins TRBV5-1 and TRBJ1-4; D is ambiguous. Germline lookup yields CDR1 SGHRS and CDR2 YFSETQ. The V end lost 4 bases, the J end lost 8 bases, and 15 bases lay between the germline ends. The CDR3 is made up of 14 amino acids. CDR3 sequence reads: CASSLRGQTEKLFF. The CDR3 DNA is TGCGCCAGCAGCCTCCGAGGGCAAACGGAAAAACTGTTTTTT.

The chain combines TRBV12-3 or TRBV12-4 with TRBJ1-1, with D hard to call. The CDR3 is 14 amino acids. The germline V and J ends were trimmed by 2 bases and 6 bases, with 13 bases remaining between them. The CDR3 loop reads CASSLRHLGAEAFF. The DNA of the CDR3 is TGTGCCAGCAGTTTAAGGCACCTTGGGGCTGAAGCTTTCTTT.